The present T cell receptor (beta chain) was sequenced within a study of blood T cell repertoires in COVID-19. Study at large: Samples representing acute and convalescent COVID-19 were sourced from the United States, Italy and Spain.

As processed by the authors: Reference gene primer amplification gave nucleated cell count estimates. Only in-frame clones appear in the TCRdb table, and some are missing; sequencing was by immunoSEQ multiplex PCR. The DNA gave D and trimming, while V, J and clone size come from that table. The repertoire holds some 240,000 clones, with 92% as singletons. The CDR3 runs 15 residues. Germline V gives CDR1 SGHTA, CDR2 FQGNSA. V lost 6 bases, J lost 6 bases, and 18 bases lay in between. The clonotype comes from a man aged 55 to 70 with COVID-19, enrolled during active disease. Sequences were obtained from peripheral blood. The chain combines TRBV7-2 with TRBJ1-5; perhaps TRBD1 as D (5 bases). CDR3 DNA: TGTGCCAGCAGGGCAAGACAGAATGGTGTTCAGCCCCAGCATTTT. It encodes CASRARQNGVQPQHF. Looking up the rest from reference TRBV7-2 and TRBJ1-5 gives the full variable domain: GAGVSQSPSNKVTEKGKDVELRCDPISGHTALYWYRQSLGQGLEFLIYFQGNSAPDKSGLPSDRFSAERTGGSVSTLTIQRTQQEDSAVYLCASRARQNGVQPQHFGDGTRLSIL.